This T cell receptor beta chain originates from a study of T cell repertoires in cytomegalovirus infection. Across the study: Carrying CMV and the relevant HLA type showed in public TCR beta signatures.

A single record per CDR3 protein comes from TCRdb applying MiXCR to the reads. The sample holds 300,000 to 450,000 distinct CDR3 sequences; over 15% are singletons and the top ten take roughly 9%. CDR3 length equals 14 residues. Germline loops: CDR1 DFQATT, CDR2 SNEGSKA (reference sequence). Between the trimmed V and J ends, which lost 1 base and 5 bases, there was a span of 15 bases. Input material: PBMCs. The sequence came from a human donor in good health (CMV status not recorded). Some clones in this sample may be carry-over from other donors' samples. The V call is TRBV20-1, the J call TRBJ2-7, with a possible D match to TRBD1 (6 bases). The CDR3 DNA reads as TGCAGTGCTAGAGGAGGCAGGGGTACCCACGAGCAGTACTTC. Protein product: CSARGGRGTHEQYF.